This T cell receptor beta chain originates from a study of T cell responses to AZD1222 COVID-19 vaccine. Study background: Second-dose timings of about 4 or about 12 weeks were pooled.

Profiling relied on immunoSEQ multiplex PCR, and the TCRdb table lists in-frame clones only, not all of them. The sample carries some 75,000 clones, approximately 91% recorded once. The CDR3 has 17 residues. With 4 bases clipped from V and 1 base from J, the junction kept 7 bases outside the gene matches. Germline loops: CDR1 SGHRS, CDR2 YFSETQ. Whole-study results and caveats: Mostly white British, mostly female donors; authors suggested clonal diversity may be underestimated. At baseline, seropositivity was found in only six or seven AZD1222 recipients. Repertoire sampling occurred only after the peak T cell response.

Comment on this clone: The antigen remains unidentified.

The receptor's source is an adult in good health. The chain has TRBV5-1 and TRBJ1-3; 11 nucleotides agree with TRBD1. Sequenced here: peripheral blood, sampled on day 0 of AZD1222 vaccination. The CDR3 coding sequence is TGCGCCAGCAGCAATACCGGGACAGGGGGTTCTGGAAACACCATATATTTT. Translated, it gives CASSNTGTGGSGNTIYF. Complete variable domain (other parts from reference TRBV5-1 and TRBJ1-3): KAGVTQTPRYLIKTRGQQVTLSCSPISGHRSVSWYQQTPGQGLQFLFEYFSETQRNKGNFPGRFSGRQFSNSRSEMNVSTLELGDSALYLCASSNTGTGGSGNTIYFGEGSWLTVV.